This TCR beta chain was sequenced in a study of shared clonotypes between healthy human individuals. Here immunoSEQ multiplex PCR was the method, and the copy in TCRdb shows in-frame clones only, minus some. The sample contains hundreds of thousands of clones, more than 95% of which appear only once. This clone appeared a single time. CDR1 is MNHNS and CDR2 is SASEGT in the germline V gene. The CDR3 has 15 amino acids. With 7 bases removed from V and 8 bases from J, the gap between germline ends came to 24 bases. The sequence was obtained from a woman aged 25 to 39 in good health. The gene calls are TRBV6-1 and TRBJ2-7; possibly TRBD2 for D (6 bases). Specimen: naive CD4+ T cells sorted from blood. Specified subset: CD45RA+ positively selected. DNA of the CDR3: TGTGCCAGCACCCTACGTGGGGGGTCTCAACGTCAGCAGTACTTC. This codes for CASTLRGGSQRQQYF.